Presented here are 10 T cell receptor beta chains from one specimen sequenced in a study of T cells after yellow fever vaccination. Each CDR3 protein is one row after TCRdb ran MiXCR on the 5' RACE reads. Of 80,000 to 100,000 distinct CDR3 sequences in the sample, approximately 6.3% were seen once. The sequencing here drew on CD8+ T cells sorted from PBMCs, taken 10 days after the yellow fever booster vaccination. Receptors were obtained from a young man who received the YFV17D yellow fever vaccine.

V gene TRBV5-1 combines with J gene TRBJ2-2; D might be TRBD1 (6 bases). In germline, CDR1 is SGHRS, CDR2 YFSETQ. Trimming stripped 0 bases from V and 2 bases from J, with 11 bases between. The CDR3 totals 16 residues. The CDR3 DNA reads TGCGCCAGCAGCTTGGGGAACAGGGTTAACACCGGGGAGCTGTTTTTT. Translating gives CASSLGNRVNTGELFF.

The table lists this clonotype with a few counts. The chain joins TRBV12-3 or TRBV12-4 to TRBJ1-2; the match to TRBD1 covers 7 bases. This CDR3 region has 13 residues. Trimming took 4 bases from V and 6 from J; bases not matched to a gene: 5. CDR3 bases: TGTGCCAGCAGTTCCGACAGGGCCCATGGCTACACCTTC. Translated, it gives CASSSDRAHGYTF.

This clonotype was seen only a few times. The CDR3: CASTPGGGWNGYTF. The CDR3 DNA reads as TGTGCCAGCACCCCGGGCGGGGGATGGAATGGCTACACCTTC. The rearrangement links TRBV2 to TRBJ1-2, with a possible D match to TRBD1 (5 bases). CDR1 SNHLY and CDR2 FYNNEI come from the germline V gene. The CDR3 covers 14 residues. The V end lost 7 bases, the J end lost 6 bases, and 18 bases lay between the germline ends.

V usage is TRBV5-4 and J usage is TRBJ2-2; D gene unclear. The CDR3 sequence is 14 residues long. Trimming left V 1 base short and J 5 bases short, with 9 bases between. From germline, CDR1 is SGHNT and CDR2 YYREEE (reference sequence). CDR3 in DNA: TGTGCCAGCAGCTTGATGGGTACTACCGGGGAGCTGTTTTTT. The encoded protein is CASSLMGTTGELFF.

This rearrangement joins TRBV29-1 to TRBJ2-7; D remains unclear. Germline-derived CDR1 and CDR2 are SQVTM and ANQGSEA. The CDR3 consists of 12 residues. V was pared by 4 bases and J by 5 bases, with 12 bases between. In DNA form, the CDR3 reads TGCAGCGTTGTGTCGGCCTACAACGAGCAGTACTTC. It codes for CSVVSAYNEQYF.

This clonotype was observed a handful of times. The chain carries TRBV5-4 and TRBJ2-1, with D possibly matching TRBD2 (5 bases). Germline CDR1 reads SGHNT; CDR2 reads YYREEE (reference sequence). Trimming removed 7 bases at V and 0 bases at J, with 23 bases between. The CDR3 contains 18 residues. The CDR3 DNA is TGTGCCAGCGGGAGAGCACAGACCGCCCGGGGCTCCTACAATGAGCAGTTCTTC. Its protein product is CASGRAQTARGSYNEQFF.

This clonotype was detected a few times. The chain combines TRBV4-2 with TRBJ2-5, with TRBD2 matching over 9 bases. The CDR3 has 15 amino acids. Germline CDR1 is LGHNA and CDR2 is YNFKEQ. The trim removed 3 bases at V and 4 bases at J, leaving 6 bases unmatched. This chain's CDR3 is CASSQAGTSSETQYF. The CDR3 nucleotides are TGTGCCAGCAGCCAGGCCGGGACTAGCTCAGAGACCCAGTACTTC.

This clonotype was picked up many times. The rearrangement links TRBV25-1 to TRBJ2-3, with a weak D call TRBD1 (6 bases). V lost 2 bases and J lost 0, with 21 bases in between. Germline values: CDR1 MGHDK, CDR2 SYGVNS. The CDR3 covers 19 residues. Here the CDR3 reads CASSEEFTGTPVSTDTQYF. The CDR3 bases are TGTGCCAGCAGTGAAGAATTTACCGGGACACCTGTTAGCACAGATACGCAGTATTTT.

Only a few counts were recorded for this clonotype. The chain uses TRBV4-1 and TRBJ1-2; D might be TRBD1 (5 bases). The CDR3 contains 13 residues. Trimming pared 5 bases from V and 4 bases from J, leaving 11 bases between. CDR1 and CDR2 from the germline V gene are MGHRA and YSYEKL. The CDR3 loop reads CASSSGPIYGYTF. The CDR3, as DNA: TGCGCCAGCAGCTCGGGACCGATCTATGGCTACACCTTC.

The CDR3 region is CASSTSLGELFF. Here the CDR3 DNA reads TGTGCCAGCAGCACCAGTCTCGGGGAGCTGTTTTTT. The genes are TRBV7-6 and TRBJ2-2; D remains unclear. Germline CDR1 SGHVS, CDR2 FNYEAQ. The CDR3 consists of 12 residues. Trimming stripped 5 bases from V and 7 bases from J, with 8 bases between.